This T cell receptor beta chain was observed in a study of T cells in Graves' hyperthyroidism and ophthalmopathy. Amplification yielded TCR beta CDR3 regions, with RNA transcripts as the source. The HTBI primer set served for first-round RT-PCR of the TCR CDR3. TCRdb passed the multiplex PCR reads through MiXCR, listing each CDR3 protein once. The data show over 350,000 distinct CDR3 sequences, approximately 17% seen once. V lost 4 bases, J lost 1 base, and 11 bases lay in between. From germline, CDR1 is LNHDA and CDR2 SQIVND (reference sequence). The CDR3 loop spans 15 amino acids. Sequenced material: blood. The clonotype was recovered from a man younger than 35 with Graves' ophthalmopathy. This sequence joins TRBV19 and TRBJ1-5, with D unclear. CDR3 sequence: CASSREALSNQPQHF. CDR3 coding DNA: TGTGCCAGTAGTAGGGAGGCATTAAGCAATCAGCCCCAGCATTTT.